One and the same sample provided the 5 T cell receptor beta chains below, sequenced in a study of neurological immune-mediated disorders. MiXCR, applied by TCRdb to the 5' RACE reads, yields one record per CDR3 protein. The sample lists 35,000 or so distinct CDR3 sequences, 11% to 15% occurring once. The specimen was PBMCs. Receptors were obtained from a woman in her fifties or sixties with HTLV-1-associated myelopathy (HAM/TSP).

Ten or more counts support this clonotype. The V call is TRBV10-2, the J call TRBJ2-7, with unresolved D. Deletions cut 6 bases from V and 4 bases from J, with 16 bases between. The germline CDR1 and CDR2 sequences are WSHSY and SAAADI. The CDR3 is made up of 14 amino acids. Here the CDR3 reads CASRETDGVYEQYF. The CDR3 DNA reads as TGCGCCAGCAGGGAAACGGACGGAGTTTACGAGCAGTACTTC.

This clonotype was found many times. CDR3 in DNA: TGCGCCAGCAGCCCAGGCGCGGGACAGGGAAACTATGGCTACACCTTC. It yields the protein CASSPGAGQGNYGYTF. V usage is TRBV5-1 and J usage is TRBJ1-2; 9 positions match TRBD1. The CDR3 consists of 16 residues. V was clipped by 4 bases and J by 2 bases; unmatched bases: 9. CDR1 SGHRS and CDR2 YFSETQ come from the germline V gene.

This clonotype was found many times. The V call is TRBV5-1, the J call TRBJ2-3, with D maybe TRBD2 (5 bases). This CDR3 comprises 14 residues. Germline CDR1 and CDR2: SGHRS and YFSETQ. V lost 0 bases and J lost 6, with 11 bases in between. CDR3: CASSLARDRDTQYF. The DNA for the CDR3 is TGCGCCAGCAGCTTGGCGAGGGATAGGGATACGCAGTATTTT.

With regard to this clonotype: This may stem from a read error, because a much larger clone lies one nucleotide away. The chain joins TRBV7-9 to TRBJ1-1, with TRBD1 matching over 7 bases. Germline CDR1 is SEHNR and CDR2 is FQNEAQ (reference sequence). Trimming at V came to 5 bases and at J to 5 bases, leaving 17 bases not matched to a gene. CDR3 length equals 17 residues. CDR3 loop: CASSQGYLTGLRTEAFF. CDR3 nucleotides: TGTGCCAGCAGCCAGGGATATCTGACAGGGTTAAGGACTGAAGCTTTCTTT. The variable domain in full, with the rest retrieved from reference TRBV7-9 and TRBJ1-1, is DTGVSQNPRHKITKRGQNVTFRCDPISEHNRLYWYRQTLGQGPEFLTYFQNEAQLEKSRLLSDRFSAERPKGSFSTLEIQRTEQGDSAMYLCASSQGYLTGLRTEAFFGQGTRLTVV.

CDR3 DNA sequence: TGCAGTGCAGACCTACACGAGAGGTGGACTGAAGCTTTCTTT. Its protein product is CSADLHERWTEAFF. The chain uses TRBV20-1 and TRBJ1-1; D not resolved. The CDR3 totals 14 residues. Trimming pared 6 bases from V and 5 bases from J, leaving 19 bases between. CDR1 is DFQATT and CDR2 is SNEGSKA in the germline V gene (reference sequence).